The entry below gives a single TCR beta chain sequence along with its context. This sample stems from a study of blood T cell repertoires in COVID-19. The overall study: T cells, B-cell-depleted T cells, or PBMCs provided the cDNA or gDNA that served as material.

Recovered status applied to Cohort 3 donors who had two consecutive negative PCRs. It also applied to those with clearance or with symptom resolution. The CDR3 has 15 residues. With 7 bases removed from V and 4 bases from J, the gap between germline ends came to 17 bases. Germline V gene data show CDR1 as MRHNA and CDR2 as SNTAGT. The protocol was immunoSEQ multiplex PCR, while the TCRdb copy is restricted to in-frame clones and leaves out a portion. The top ten hold more than 3.5% of the sample, which has 200,000 to 300,000 clones, around 89% seen once. This TCR was sampled from a woman aged 25 to 45 who had recovered from COVID-19. The sequencing input was PBMCs or T cells enriched from blood (not recorded which). The chain is built from TRBV6-4 and TRBJ2-1; tentative D call: TRBD2 (5 bases). CDR3 nucleotides: TGTGCCAGCACCCTTATCGGGGATGGGTACAATGAGCAGTTCTTC. Residues: CASTLIGDGYNEQFF.